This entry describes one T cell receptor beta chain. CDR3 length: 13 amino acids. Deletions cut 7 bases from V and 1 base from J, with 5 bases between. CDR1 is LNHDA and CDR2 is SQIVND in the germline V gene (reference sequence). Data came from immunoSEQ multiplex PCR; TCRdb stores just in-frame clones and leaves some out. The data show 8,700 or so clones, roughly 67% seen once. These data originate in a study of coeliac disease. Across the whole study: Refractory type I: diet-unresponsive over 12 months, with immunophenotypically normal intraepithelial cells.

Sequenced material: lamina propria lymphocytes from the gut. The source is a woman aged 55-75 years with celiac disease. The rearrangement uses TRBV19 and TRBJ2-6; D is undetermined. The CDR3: CASTESGANVLTF. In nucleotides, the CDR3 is TGTGCCAGTACCGAGTCTGGGGCCAACGTCCTGACTTTC.